This T cell receptor beta chain was recorded in a study of blood T cells in healthy people across ages. Donation came from healthy Caucasian individuals in Russia who were aged roughly 6 to 95. Together with a sample-barcoded 5' primer, a J-beta primer mix was included in a second PCR lasting about 6 to 11 cycles. TCRdb reprocessed the 5' RACE reads via MiXCR and lists one record per CDR3 protein. The table lists 900,000 to 950,000 distinct CDR3 sequences, 25% to 30% of them singletons. This clonotype was detected a few times. Its antigen is currently unknown. Study results and limitations: Donors of long life had a larger count of naive CD4+ cells and greater diversity than aged donors. Per million T cells, TCR beta diversity dropped roughly linearly as age increased.

This sample also belongs to another study, concerning T cells of mothers and their children. This second study says: Versus unrelated pairs, overlap was slightly higher in related mother-child pairs, without reaching significance.

The TCR originated in a middle-aged woman in good health. Sequencing used blood.

DNA of the CDR3: TGCGCCAGCAGCCAAGATTACCCGCGGGGCCGACAGGGCTACACCTTC. Translating gives CASSQDYPRGRQGYTF. The rearrangement joins TRBV4-3 to TRBJ1-2; the D gene is possibly TRBD1 (5 bases). The length of the CDR3 is 16 residues. The germline V gene encodes CDR1 LGHNA and CDR2 YSLEER. Trimming removed 0 bases from V and 8 bases from J, with 19 bases in between.